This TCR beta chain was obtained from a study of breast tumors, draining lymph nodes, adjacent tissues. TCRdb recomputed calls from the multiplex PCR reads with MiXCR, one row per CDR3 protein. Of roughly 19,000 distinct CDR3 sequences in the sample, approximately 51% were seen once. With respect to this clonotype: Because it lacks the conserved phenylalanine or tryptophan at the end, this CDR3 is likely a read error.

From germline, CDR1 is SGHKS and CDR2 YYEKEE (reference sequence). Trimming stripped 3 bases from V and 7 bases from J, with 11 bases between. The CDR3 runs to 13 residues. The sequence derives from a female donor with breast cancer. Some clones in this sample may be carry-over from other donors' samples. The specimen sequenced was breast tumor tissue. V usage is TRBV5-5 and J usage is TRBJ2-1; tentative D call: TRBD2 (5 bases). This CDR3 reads CASSSVWENEQFP. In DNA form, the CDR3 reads TGTGCCAGCAGCTCGGTGTGGGAGAATGAGCAGTTCCCC.